These 10 T cell receptor beta chains originate from one sample sequenced in a study of blood T cell repertoires in COVID-19. The table came from immunoSEQ multiplex PCR; TCRdb's copy has only in-frame clones and leaves some out. The repertoire holds nearly 250,000 clones, with roughly 79% as singletons. Sequenced: peripheral blood. The receptor set was obtained from a woman at least 80 years old with acute or convalescent COVID-19.

The genes are TRBV10-3 and TRBJ2-7; TRBD1 matches at 10 bases. With V trimmed by 2 bases and J by 2 bases, 0 bases remained unmatched. Germline V lookup: CDR1 ENHRY, CDR2 SYGVKD. The CDR3 has 14 residues. As DNA, the CDR3 is TGTGCCATCAGTGAGGACAGGGGGCCCTACGAGCAGTACTTC. As protein: CAISEDRGPYEQYF.

The V and J genes are TRBV19 and TRBJ1-5; TRBD1 matches at 7 bases. V trimming: 4 bases; J trimming: 1 base; junction bases outside the gene matches: 1. The CDR3 consists of 14 residues. The germline gives CDR1 LNHDA, CDR2 SQIVND (reference sequence). The CDR3 reads CASSRGQSNQPQHF. In DNA form, the CDR3 reads TGTGCCAGTAGTAGGGGACAGAGCAATCAGCCCCAGCATTTT.

The chain has TRBV4-2 and TRBJ1-4; D is unclear. The V and J ends lost 1 base and 7 bases respectively, with 7 bases between them. Per the germline V gene, CDR1 is LGHNA and CDR2 is YNFKEQ. CDR3 length: 13 amino acids. The CDR3 reads CASSQGLFEKLFF. In nucleotides, the CDR3 is TGTGCCAGCAGCCAAGGTTTATTTGAAAAACTGTTTTTT.

This clone was counted a few times. The chain couples TRBV4-3 to TRBJ2-2, with 8 bases that match TRBD1. V was clipped by 1 base and J by 6 bases; unmatched bases: 7. The CDR3 is 16 amino acids. In germline, CDR1 is LGHNA, CDR2 YSLEER. The CDR3 here is CASSQVETGDSGELFF. CDR3 nucleotide sequence: TGCGCCAGCAGCCAAGTCGAGACAGGGGATTCCGGGGAGCTGTTTTTT.

The count of this clone is one. The chain has TRBV5-6 and TRBJ2-2; 7 bases are shared with TRBD2. V lost 3 bases and J lost 1; bases outside the gene matches: 3. The CDR3 extends over 15 amino acids. The germline V gene has CDR1 SGHDT and CDR2 YYEEEE. The CDR3 DNA is TGTGCCAGCAGCTCCGGGACTAAGAACACCGGGGAGCTGTTTTTT. Amino acid sequence: CASSSGTKNTGELFF.

The CDR3: CATSRLRNTEAFF. The DNA for the CDR3 is TGTGCCACCAGCAGACTAAGGAACACTGAAGCTTTCTTT. The chain carries TRBV15 and TRBJ1-1; no definite D call. Germline-derived CDR1 and CDR2 are LNHNV and YYDKDF (reference sequence). Deletions cut 2 bases from V and 1 base from J, with 5 bases between. This CDR3 has 13 residues.

The chain combines TRBV6-4 with TRBJ1-2; a possible D gene is TRBD1 (6 bases). V was trimmed by 6 bases and J by 7 bases, leaving 12 bases between them. The CDR3 extends over 12 amino acids. Germline CDR1 MRHNA, CDR2 SNTAGT. This CDR3 reads CASSSGAAGYTF. CDR3 DNA: TGTGCCAGCAGCTCAGGGGCCGCTGGCTACACCTTC.

This clone has more than one count but fewer than ten. The chain has TRBV3-1 (or the pseudogene TRBV3-2) and TRBJ1-1, with 8 bases aligning to TRBD1. Per the germline V gene, CDR1 is LGHDT and CDR2 is YNNKEL (reference sequence). The trim removed 3 bases at V and 7 bases at J, leaving 7 bases unmatched. This CDR3 comprises 14 residues. CDR3 loop: CASSHGQGDLEAFF. The CDR3 bases are TGTGCCAGCAGCCACGGACAGGGAGACCTTGAAGCTTTCTTT.

Remarks on this clone: One end of the junction varies from germline; a read error may be responsible. This chain connects TRBV3-1 (or the pseudogene TRBV3-2) to TRBJ2-3; D gene uncertain. CDR3 length equals 12 residues. Germline CDR1 LGHDT, CDR2 YNNKEL (reference sequence). CDR3 sequence: CASSGSRDTQYF. The CDR3 DNA follows: TGTGCCAGCAGCGGTAGCAGAGATACGCAGTATTTT.

This clone has only a few counts. The rearrangement uses TRBV3-1 (or the pseudogene TRBV3-2) and TRBJ1-1; D perhaps matches TRBD1 (5 bases). V was pared by 1 base and J by 7 bases, with 13 bases between. This CDR3 is 14 amino acids long. Germline CDR1 is LGHDT and CDR2 is YNNKEL (reference sequence). CDR3 coding DNA: TGTGCCAGCAGCCAAGCGCCAGGGAGGGTTGAAGCTTTCTTT. Protein: CASSQAPGRVEAFF.